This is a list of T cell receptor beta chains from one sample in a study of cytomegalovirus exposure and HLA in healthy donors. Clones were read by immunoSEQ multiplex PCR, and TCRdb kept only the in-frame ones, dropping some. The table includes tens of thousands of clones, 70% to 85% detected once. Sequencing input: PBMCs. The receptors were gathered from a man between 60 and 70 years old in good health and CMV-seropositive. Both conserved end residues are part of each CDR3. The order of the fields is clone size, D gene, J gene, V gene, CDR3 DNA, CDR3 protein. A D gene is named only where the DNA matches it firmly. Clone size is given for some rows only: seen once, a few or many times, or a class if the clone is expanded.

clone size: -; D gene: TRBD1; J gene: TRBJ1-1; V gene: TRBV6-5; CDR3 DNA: TGTGCCAGCAGTTATATGACAGGGGGCGTATCTAGAGCTTTCTTT; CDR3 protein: CASSYMTGGVSRAFF
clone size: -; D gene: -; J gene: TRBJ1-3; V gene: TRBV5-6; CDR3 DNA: TGTGCCAGCAGCCATGCCGACAGGTCTGGAAACACCATATATTTT; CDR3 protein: CASSHADRSGNTIYF
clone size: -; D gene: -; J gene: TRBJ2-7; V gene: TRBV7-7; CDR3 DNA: TGTGCTAGCAGCCCCGGGGACGGGAGCTCCTACGAGCAGTACTTC; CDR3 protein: CASSPGDGSSYEQYF
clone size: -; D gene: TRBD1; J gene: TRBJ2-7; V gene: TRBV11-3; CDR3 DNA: TGTGCCAGCAGTCCCGGACAGGGTTCCCTCGAGCAGTACTTC; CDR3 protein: CASSPGQGSLEQYF
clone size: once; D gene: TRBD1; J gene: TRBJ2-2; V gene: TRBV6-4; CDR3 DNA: TGTGCCAGCAGTGAAGAGGCAGGGGGCACCGGGGAGCTGTTTTTT; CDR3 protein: CASSEEAGGTGELFF
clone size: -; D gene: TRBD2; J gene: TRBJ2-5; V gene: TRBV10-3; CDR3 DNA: TGTGCCATCAGTGAAGGTAGCGGGGGACCTGGAGAGACCCAGTACTTC; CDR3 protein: CAISEGSGGPGETQYF
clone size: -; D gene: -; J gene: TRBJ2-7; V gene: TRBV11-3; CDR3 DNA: TGTGCCAGCAGCCGCACCGGCCTAGCGCCCTACGAGCAGTACTTC; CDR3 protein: CASSRTGLAPYEQYF
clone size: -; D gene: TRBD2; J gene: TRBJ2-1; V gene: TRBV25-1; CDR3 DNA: TGTGCCAGCAAGGGGGCTAGCGGGATCAATGAGCAGTTCTTC; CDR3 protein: CASKGASGINEQFF
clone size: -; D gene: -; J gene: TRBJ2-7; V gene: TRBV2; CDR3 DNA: TGTGCCAGCAGTGAAGACAGGGACTCCTACGAGCAGTACTTC; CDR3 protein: CASSEDRDSYEQYF
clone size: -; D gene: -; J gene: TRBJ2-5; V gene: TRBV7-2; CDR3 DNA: TGTGCCAGCAGCTTATCCAGGGCTTGGCAAGAGACCCAGTACTTC; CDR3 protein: CASSLSRAWQETQYF
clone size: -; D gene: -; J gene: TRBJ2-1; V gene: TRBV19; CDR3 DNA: TGTGCCAGTAGTATAACTATCAACAATGAGCAGTTCTTC; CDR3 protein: CASSITINNEQFF
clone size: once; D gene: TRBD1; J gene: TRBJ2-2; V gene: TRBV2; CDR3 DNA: TGTGCCAGCAGCTACCGGGACAGGGGGGGAACCGGGGAGCTGTTTTTT; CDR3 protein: CASSYRDRGGTGELFF
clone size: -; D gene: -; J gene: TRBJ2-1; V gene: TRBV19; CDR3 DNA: TGTGCCAGTAGTCCCACTAGATACAATGAGCAGTTCTTC; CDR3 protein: CASSPTRYNEQFF
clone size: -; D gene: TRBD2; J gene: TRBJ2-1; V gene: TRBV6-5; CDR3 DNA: TGTGCCAGCAATCAAGAAAGCGGGGCCTACAATGAGCAGTTCTTC; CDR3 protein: CASNQESGAYNEQFF
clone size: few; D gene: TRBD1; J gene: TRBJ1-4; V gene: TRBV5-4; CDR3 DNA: TGTGCCAGCAGCCGTCGGGGACAGGGAAATGAAAAACTGTTTTTT; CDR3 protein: CASSRRGQGNEKLFF
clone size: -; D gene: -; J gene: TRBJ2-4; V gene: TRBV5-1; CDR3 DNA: TGCGCCAGCAGCTTGGGTACCAAAAACATTCAGTACTTC; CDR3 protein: CASSLGTKNIQYF
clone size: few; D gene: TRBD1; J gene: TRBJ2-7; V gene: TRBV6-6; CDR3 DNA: TGTGCCAGCAGTTACTTCACCCGGACAGGGTACTACGAGCAGTACTTC; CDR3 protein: CASSYFTRTGYYEQYF
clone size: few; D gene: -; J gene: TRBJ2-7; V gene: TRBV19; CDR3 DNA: TGTGCCAGTAGTATGGGCCTTCAGGGCGAGCAGTACTTC; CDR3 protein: CASSMGLQGEQYF
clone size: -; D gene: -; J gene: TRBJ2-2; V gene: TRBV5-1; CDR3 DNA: TGCGCCAGCAGCTTGGTCGGGAGTATGGGCACCGGGGAGCTGTTTTTT; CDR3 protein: CASSLVGSMGTGELFF